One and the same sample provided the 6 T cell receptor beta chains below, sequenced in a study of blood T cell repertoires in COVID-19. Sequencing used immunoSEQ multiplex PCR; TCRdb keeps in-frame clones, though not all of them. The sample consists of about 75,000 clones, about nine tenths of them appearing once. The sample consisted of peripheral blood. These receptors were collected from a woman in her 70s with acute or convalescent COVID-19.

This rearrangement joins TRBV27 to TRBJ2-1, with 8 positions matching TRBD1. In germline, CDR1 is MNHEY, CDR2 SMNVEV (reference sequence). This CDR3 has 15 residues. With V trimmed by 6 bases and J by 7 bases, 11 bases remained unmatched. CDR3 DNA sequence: TGTGCCAGCAGCCGGGGACAGGCGTTTGGTAATGAGCAGTTCTTC. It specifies CASSRGQAFGNEQFF.

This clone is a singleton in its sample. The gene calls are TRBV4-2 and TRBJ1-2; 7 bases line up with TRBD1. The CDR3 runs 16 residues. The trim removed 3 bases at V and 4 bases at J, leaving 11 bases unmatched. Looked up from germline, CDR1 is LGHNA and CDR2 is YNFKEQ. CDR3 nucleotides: TGTGCCAGCAGCCAGGGCCAATCCAGGGGGACCTATGGCTACACCTTC. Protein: CASSQGQSRGTYGYTF.

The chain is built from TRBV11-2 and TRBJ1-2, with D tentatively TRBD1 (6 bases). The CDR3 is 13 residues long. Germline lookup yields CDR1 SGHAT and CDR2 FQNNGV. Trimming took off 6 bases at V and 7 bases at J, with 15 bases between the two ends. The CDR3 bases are TGTGCCAGCAGTCCACTTAGGGGGATTGGCTACACCTTC. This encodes CASSPLRGIGYTF.

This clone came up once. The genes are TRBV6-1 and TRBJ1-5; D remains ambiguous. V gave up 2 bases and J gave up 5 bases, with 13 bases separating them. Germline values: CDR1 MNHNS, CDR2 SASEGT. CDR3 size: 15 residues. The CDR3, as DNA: TGTGCCAGCAGTGAATTAGGAGGAGGGCATCAGCCCCAGCATTTT. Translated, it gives CASSELGGGHQPQHF.

The CDR3 region has the DNA TGTGCCAGCAGTTACGGGGGGAACAGGAACACTGAAGCTTTCTTT. Residues: CASSYGGNRNTEAFF. The genes are TRBV6-6 and TRBJ1-1; D is perhaps TRBD1 (5 bases). Trimming took off 2 bases at V and 1 base at J, with 11 bases between the two ends. Germline V CDR1 and CDR2: MNHNY, SVGAGI (reference sequence). The CDR3 has 15 amino acids.

The CDR3 region is CASSVEGLALNEQFF. The CDR3 DNA follows: TGTGCCAGCAGCGTAGAAGGACTAGCACTCAATGAGCAGTTCTTC. The chain joins TRBV9 to TRBJ2-1; TRBD2 matches at 8 bases. J was trimmed by 6 bases and V by 0 bases; bases with no gene match: 5. Germline loops: CDR1 SGDLS, CDR2 YYNGEE. CDR3 length: 15 amino acids.